The TCR beta chain under discussion was sequenced for a study of CD8 T cells and mutated HIV epitopes (dated by TCRdb to the early 2020s). As for the study more broadly: All but one of the chronically infected subjects were antiretroviral therapy naive. This study used single-cell sequencing of TCR alpha/beta chains from CD8+ T cells that recognised non-adapted (NAE) and adapted (AE) versions of four HIV Nef epitopes. The epitopes were TL10, KY11, RF10 and TY8. Six to eight chronically HIV-infected subjects and a handful of acutely HIV-infected subjects made up the cohort. Only a subset of the 150 to 200 screened subjects met the criteria for sorting epitope-specific T cells. The same epitope was not tested in every subject, and RF10 was the only epitope examined in both acute and chronic HIV infection. Summary of the overall study and its limitations: Compared with acute subjects, chronic subjects had higher clonality among dual tetramer+ cells (mean difference about 0.31), although the study did not have enough power to detect a significant difference. In chronic infection, the CD8+ TCR repertoires recognising the NAE and AE forms appeared to overlap almost completely, indicating largely cross-reactive clonotypes. The authors acknowledged that the main limitations were the small number of subjects and how diverse the clinical presentations of those subjects were. Single-reactive CD8+ T cells were seen only in acutely infected subjects, suggesting possible clonal selection between acute and chronic infection. Only cells that had both an alpha and a beta chain were included, and some wells contained multiple alpha and beta chain CDR3s.

This specimen's time point label, interpreted: sampled during chronic HIV-1 infection. Peptide stimulation included anti-CD28 and anti-CD49d co-stimulation, and activated CD8+ T cells were sorted as CD69+CD137+. KY11-specific CD8+ T cells were identified only by peptide stimulation because HLA class I tetramers were unavailable for this epitope. To obtain activated CD8+ T cells, PBMCs were stimulated overnight, for 15 to 20 hours, with NAE or AE peptide at roughly 0.99 ug/mL. Peripheral blood mononuclear cells were isolated by Ficoll density gradient separation from leukapheresis or whole blood and were subsequently cryopreserved. A BD FACS Aria III was used to sort single CD8+ T cells into 96-well plates that held lysis buffer. To prepare the library, single-cell sequencing was applied. To generate single-cell cDNA, a method adapted from Smart-seq2 and MARS-Seq was used, relying on oligo-dT primers carrying well-specific UMIs and on KAPA HiFi for the first-round PCR. Pooled first-round products underwent nested PCR with template-switch oligo forward primers and barcoded reverse primers specific to the TCR alpha and beta chains. Products were purified with AMPure XP, were indexed with TruSeq adapters, and were quantified with the KAPA Universal qPCR Library Quantification Kit. An Illumina MiSeq with 2x300 bp paired-end chemistry was used to sequence the TCR libraries. Per the source publication's procedure: Quality-filtered reads were demultiplexed to wells, mapped to the TCRA and TCRB loci, assigned to clonotypes with MiXCR, and analysed in VGAS. TCR data were deconvoluted with a modified VDJfasta platform. Analysis of CDR3 overlap between plates ruled out large-scale cross-plate contamination. Clonality was computed as one minus the ratio of unique productive CDR3s to total productive CDR3s. The raw public data were reprocessed by TCRdb itself: fastp quality trimming at Q25, MiXCR clonotype calling, in-frame beta chains only. Identical CDR3 protein sequences are pooled into one entry, listed with their most common genes and DNA. TCRdb's processing, not the authors' own work, is the source of the V and J calls. This sample has roughly 610 distinct CDR3 sequences in its table, and 46% of those were observed once. The ten largest clones add up to about 65% of the sample.

As regards this clonotype: Its cognate antigen has yet to be identified. No base qualities exist here, and no much larger clone lies one base off it.

The sequencing here drew on CD8+ T cells from blood cultured with a non-adapted viral peptide, taken during chronic HIV-1 infection. Interpreted using the paper, the cell subset or site label stands for: CD69+CD137+ cells after non-adapted KY11 peptide stimulation. The source is a woman between 18 and 29 years old with HIV-1 infection.

The bases are TGTGCCAGCAGTGACCCCCCCGCTGGGAGGGATAATGAGCAGTTCTTC. Protein translation: CASSDPPAGRDNEQFF. Recombination connected TRBV25-1 to TRBJ2-1; a stretch of 7 junction bases matches TRBD2. The CDR3 covers 16 residues, taking in both the cysteine and the phenylalanine. Only the CDR3 DNA is retained, 48 bases long and in frame from the first base. CDR1 and CDR2, looked up from the germline V gene, are MGHDK and SYGVNS. Trimming removed 3 bases from V and 7 bases from J; the gene matches leave 12 bases unexplained.